This TCR beta chain was sequenced during a study of CD8 T cells in Susac syndrome. FACS was used to enrich TEMRA cells, whereas the CD8+ and CD4+ T cells were obtained by negative isolation. There are 14 residues in the CDR3. The germline CDR1 and CDR2 sequences are SEHNR and FQNEAQ (reference sequence). Details on this clonotype: Sequence at one end of the junction differs from germline and may be a read error.

Random hexamers were used to reverse transcribe an amount of about 0.45 to 1 ug RNA. The authors amplified TCR beta CDR3 across 54 Vbeta and 13 Jbeta using immunoSEQ multiplex PCR. TCRdb recomputed calls from the immunoSEQ multiplex PCR reads with MiXCR, one row per CDR3 protein. The sample consists of some 100,000 distinct CDR3 sequences, 85% to 95% of them appearing once. The chain carries TRBV7-9 and TRBJ1-4; no firm D call. The receptor was derived from a human donor with multiple sclerosis. The material sequenced was CD4+ T cells from PBMCs. The CDR3 DNA sequence: TGTTCCAGCGTCGGGCAGGCAACTAATGAAAAACTGTTTTTT. It translates to CSSVGQATNEKLFF.